The clone carrying this TCR beta chain was picked up many times. Antigen specificity is unknown. This CDR3 is 12 amino acids long. The germline V gene encodes CDR1 DFQATT and CDR2 SNEGSKA (reference sequence). Trimming at V came to 6 bases and at J to 8 bases, leaving 2 bases not matched to a gene. The source of the sample is a study of CD8 T cells in ankylosing spondylitis. Study-level points and caveats: Significantly higher representation of disease-linked clones was reported for matched ankylosing spondylitis synovial fluid. Seemingly distinctive of ankylosing spondylitis blood was a TCR beta motif formed by eight highly homologous variants. Certain motif variants had earlier been reported in reactive arthritis synovial fluid and blood.

Generation of TCR beta libraries employed quantitative 5'-RACE incorporating molecular barcodes. MiXCR, applied by TCRdb to the 5' RACE reads, yields one record per CDR3 protein. The sample lists under 300,000 distinct CDR3 sequences, roughly 10% occurring once. This chain connects TRBV20-1 to TRBJ1-6; TRBD1 agrees at 9 bases. The TCR was taken from a male donor with ankylosing spondylitis or in good health (not recorded which). Sequenced: blood, either unsorted or a sorted T cell fraction (not recorded which). The CDR3 bases are TGCAGTGCAAGGACAGGGGATTCACCCCTCCACTTT. It translates to CSARTGDSPLHF.